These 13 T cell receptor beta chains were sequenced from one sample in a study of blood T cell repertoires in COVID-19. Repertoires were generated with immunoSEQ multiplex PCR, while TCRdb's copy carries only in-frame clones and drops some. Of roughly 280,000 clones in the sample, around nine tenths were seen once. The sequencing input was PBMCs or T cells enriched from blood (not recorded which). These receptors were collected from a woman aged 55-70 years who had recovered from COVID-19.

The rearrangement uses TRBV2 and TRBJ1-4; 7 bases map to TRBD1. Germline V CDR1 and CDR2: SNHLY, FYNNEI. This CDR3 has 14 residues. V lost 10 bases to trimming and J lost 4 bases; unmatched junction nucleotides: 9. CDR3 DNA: TGTGCCACAAAAGGACAGGCTTATAATGAAAAACTGTTTTTT. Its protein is CATKGQAYNEKLFF.

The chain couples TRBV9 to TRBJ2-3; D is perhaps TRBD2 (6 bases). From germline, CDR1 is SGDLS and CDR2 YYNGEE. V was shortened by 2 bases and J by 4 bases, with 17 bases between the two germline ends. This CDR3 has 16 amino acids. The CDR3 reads CASSVNQRGNSDTQYF. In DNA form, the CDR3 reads TGTGCCAGCAGCGTGAATCAGCGCGGGAACTCAGATACGCAGTATTTT.

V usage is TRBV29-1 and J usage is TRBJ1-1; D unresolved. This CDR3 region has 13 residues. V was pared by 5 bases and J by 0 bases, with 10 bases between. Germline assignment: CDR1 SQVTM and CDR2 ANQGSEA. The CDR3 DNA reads TGCAGCGTTCGCACTTTGTTGAACACTGAAGCTTTCTTT. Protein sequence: CSVRTLLNTEAFF.

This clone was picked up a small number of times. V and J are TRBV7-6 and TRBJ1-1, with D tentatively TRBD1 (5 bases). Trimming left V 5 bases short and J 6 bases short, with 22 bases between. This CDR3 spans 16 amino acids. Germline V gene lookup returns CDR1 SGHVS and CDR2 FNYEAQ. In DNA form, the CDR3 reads TGTGCCAGCAGCCTCACACCCTCTGCAGGGAGGTCTGAAGCTTTCTTT. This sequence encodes CASSLTPSAGRSEAFF.

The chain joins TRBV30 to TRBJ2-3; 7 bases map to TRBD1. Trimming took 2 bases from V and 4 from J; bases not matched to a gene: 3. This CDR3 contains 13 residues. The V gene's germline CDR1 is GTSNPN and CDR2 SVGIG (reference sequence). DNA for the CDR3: TGTGCCTGGAGTCCAGGGACAGCAGATACGCAGTATTTT. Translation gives CAWSPGTADTQYF. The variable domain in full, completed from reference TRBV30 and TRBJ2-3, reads SQTIHQWPATLVQPVGSPLSLECTVEGTSNPNLYWYRQAAGRGLQLLFYSVGIGQISSEVPQNLSASRPQDRQFILSSKKLLLSDSGFYLCAWSPGTADTQYFGPGTRLTVL.

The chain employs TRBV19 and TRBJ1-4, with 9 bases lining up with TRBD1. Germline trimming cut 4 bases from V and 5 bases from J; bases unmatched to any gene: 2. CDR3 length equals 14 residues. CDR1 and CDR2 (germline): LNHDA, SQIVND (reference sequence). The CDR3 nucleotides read TGTGCCAGTAGTAAAGGACAGGGGAATGAAAAACTGTTTTTT. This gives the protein CASSKGQGNEKLFF.

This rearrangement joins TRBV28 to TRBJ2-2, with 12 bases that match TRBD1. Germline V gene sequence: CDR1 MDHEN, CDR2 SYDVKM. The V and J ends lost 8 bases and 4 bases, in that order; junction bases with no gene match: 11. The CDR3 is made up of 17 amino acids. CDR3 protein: CASLGYGTGGVTGELFF. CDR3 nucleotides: TGTGCCAGCTTGGGGTACGGGACAGGGGGCGTCACCGGGGAGCTGTTTTTT.

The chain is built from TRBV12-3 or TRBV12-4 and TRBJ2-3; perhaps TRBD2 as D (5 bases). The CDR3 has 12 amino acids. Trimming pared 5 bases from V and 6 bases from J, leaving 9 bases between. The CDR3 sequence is CASSDPGDTQYF. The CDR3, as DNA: TGTGCCAGCAGTGACCCGGGGGATACGCAGTATTTT.

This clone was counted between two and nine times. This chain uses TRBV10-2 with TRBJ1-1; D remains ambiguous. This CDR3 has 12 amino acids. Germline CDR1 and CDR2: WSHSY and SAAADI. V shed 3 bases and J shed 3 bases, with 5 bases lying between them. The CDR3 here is CASSDPYTEAFF. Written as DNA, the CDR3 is TGCGCCAGCAGTGACCCGTACACTGAAGCTTTCTTT.

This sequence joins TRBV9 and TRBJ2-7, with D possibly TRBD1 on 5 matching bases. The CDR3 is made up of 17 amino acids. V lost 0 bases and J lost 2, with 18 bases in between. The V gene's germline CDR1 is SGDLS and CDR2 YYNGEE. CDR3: CASSVGTFVGVPYEQYF. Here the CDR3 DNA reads TGTGCCAGCAGCGTAGGGACGTTTGTAGGGGTCCCCTACGAGCAGTACTTC.

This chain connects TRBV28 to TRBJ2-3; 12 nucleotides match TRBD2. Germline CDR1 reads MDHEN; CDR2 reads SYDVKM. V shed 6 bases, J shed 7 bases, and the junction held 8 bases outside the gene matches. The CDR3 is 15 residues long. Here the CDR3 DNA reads TGTGCCAGCAGCCAGACTAGCGGGAGTTCTAATACGCAGTATTTT. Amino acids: CASSQTSGSSNTQYF.

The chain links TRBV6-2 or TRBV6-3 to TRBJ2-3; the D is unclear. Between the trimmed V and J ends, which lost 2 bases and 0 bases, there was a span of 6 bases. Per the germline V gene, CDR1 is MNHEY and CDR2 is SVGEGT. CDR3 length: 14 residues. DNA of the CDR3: TGTGCCAGCAGTTACCCCGGGAGCACAGATACGCAGTATTTT. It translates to CASSYPGSTDTQYF.

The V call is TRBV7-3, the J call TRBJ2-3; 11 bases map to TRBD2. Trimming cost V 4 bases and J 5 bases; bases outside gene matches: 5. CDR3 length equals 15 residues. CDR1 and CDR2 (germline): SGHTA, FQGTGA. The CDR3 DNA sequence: TGTGCCAGCAGCTCCACTAGCGGGAGTGGAGATACGCAGTATTTT. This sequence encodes CASSSTSGSGDTQYF.